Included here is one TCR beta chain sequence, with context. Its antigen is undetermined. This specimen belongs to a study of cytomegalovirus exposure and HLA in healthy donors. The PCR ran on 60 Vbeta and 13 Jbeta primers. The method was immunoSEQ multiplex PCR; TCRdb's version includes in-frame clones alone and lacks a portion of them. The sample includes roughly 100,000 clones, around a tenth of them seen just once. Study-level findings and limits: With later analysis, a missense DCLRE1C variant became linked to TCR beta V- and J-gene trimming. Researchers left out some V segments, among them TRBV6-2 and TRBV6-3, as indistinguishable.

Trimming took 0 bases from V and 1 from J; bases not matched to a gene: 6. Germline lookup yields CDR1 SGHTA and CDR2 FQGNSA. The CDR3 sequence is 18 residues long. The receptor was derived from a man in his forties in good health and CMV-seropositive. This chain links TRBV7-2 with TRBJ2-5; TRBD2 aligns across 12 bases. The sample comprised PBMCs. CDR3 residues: CASSLAPGLAGFQETQYF. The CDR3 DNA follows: TGTGCCAGCAGCTTAGCCCCGGGACTAGCGGGTTTCCAAGAGACCCAGTACTTC.